This T cell receptor (beta chain) was observed in a study of T cell responses to AZD1222 COVID-19 vaccine. General study points: Two doses of AZD1222 preceded a rise in Spike-specific TCR breadth and depth. Along spike, vaccine-associated CD4 TCRs were found throughout, with dominance at 160-218 and 743-854. Females outnumbered males among donors, who were mostly white British; clonal diversity was possibly underestimated.

As to this clone: The antigen remains undetermined.

The repertoire was sequenced with immunoSEQ multiplex PCR; TCRdb's copy has only in-frame clones and lacks some. The sample consists of tens of thousands of clones, 90% to 95% of them appearing once. This CDR3 region has 14 residues. V lost 2 bases and J lost 3, with 8 bases in between. In germline, CDR1 is MGHRA, CDR2 YSYEKL. The rearrangement uses TRBV4-1 and TRBJ2-1; D not resolved. The starting material was peripheral blood, obtained 28 days after the second AZD1222 dose. This clonotype was obtained from an adult who received the AZD1222 COVID-19 vaccine. The CDR3 sequence: CASSQQGNYNEQFF. Here the CDR3 DNA reads TGCGCCAGCAGCCAACAAGGGAACTACAATGAGCAGTTCTTC.